This T cell receptor beta chain was retrieved from a study of T cells after yellow fever vaccination. At least ten counts were recorded for this clonotype. TCRdb re-called the 5' RACE reads through MiXCR, storing one row per CDR3 protein. The sample shows tens of thousands of distinct CDR3 sequences, about 7.8% of them seen only once. Germline V CDR1 and CDR2: DFQATT, SNEGSKA (reference sequence). The V end was cut by 3 bases, the J end by 6 bases, with 13 bases between. The CDR3 runs to 13 residues. This chain links TRBV20-1 with TRBJ2-3; no firm D call. The material was CD8+ T cells sorted from PBMCs, obtained 15 days after the yellow fever booster vaccination. This TCR was sampled from a man younger than 40 who received the YFV17D yellow fever vaccine. CDR3 bases: TGCAGTGCTAGTGTGCCAGACGTGGATACGCAGTATTTT. Translation gives CSASVPDVDTQYF.